This T cell receptor beta chain was captured in a study of response to subunit inactivated influenza vaccine (dated 2018 in TCRdb). Context from the whole study: Deep quantitative T cell receptor repertoire profiling was used in the study to track responses to a trivalent subunit inactivated influenza vaccine. Overall results and qualifications from the work: It was suggested by the authors that each seasonal influenza vaccination may recruit only a limited number of new T cells.

Details on this clonotype: Its antigen is currently not known. No much larger clone exists at a distance of one base, and base qualities are not known.

The method behind the library was RT-PCR. The reads were generated on an Illumina HiSeq 2500. TCRdb reanalyzed the raw reads on its own, using fastp at Q25 for trimming and MiXCR for clone calling, and kept in-frame beta chains. Rows are combined by CDR3 protein, so each entry shows the most common genes and DNA. This sample is represented by approximately 500,000 distinct CDR3 sequences; 14% of them were singletons. 11% of the sample lies in the top ten. From a lookup of the germline V gene, CDR1 and CDR2 are SGHAT and FQNNGV. Spanning cysteine to phenylalanine, the CDR3 consists of 14 amino acids. Of the read, only the CDR3 DNA is kept; its 42 bases are in frame from base 1. V and J lose 1 base and 0 bases, and a span of 7 bases separates them.

The sequence was obtained from a man over 45 who received an inactivated influenza vaccine. Donor details come from another sample of the same person, matched by shared clones. The sequence links TRBV11-2 to TRBJ2-7, with the D gene call left open. Here the sequenced sample was PBMCs from blood, taken roughly 13 days after vaccination. The DNA sequence is TGTGCCAGCAGCTTAGTCGCCTACTCCTACGAGCAGTACTTC. Its translation is CASSLVAYSYEQYF.